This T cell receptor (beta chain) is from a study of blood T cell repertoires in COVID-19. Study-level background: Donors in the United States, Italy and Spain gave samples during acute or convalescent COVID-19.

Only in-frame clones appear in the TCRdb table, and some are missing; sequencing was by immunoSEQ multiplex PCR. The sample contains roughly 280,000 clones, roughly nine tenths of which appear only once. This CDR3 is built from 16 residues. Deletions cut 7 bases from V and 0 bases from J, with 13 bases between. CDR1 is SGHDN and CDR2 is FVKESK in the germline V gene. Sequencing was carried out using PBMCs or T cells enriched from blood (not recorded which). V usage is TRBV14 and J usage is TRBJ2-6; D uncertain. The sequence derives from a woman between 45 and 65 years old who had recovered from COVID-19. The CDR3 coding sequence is TGTGCCAGCACCGCTTCATACTCCTCTGGGGCCAACGTCCTGACTTTC. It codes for CASTASYSSGANVLTF.